What follows are 24 T cell receptor beta chains derived from one specimen sequenced in a study of blood T cell repertoires in COVID-19. The table came from immunoSEQ multiplex PCR; TCRdb's copy has only in-frame clones and leaves some out. The sample comprises about 190,000 clones, around 86% of which are singletons, and 6.5% to 8.5% rests with the top ten. Sequencing was performed on peripheral blood. The receptor source for this set is a man aged 35-49 years with acute or convalescent COVID-19.

The chain carries TRBV19 and TRBJ1-5, with 7 bases aligning to TRBD1. V lost 8 bases, J lost 0 bases, and 4 bases stayed unmatched. This CDR3 is built from 14 residues. Germline loops: CDR1 LNHDA, CDR2 SQIVND (reference sequence). The CDR3, as DNA: TGTGCCAGTTCAACAGGGGTTAGCAATCAGCCCCAGCATTTT. Its protein product is CASSTGVSNQPQHF.

The sample holds one count of this clone. J is TRBJ2-2 and V is TRBV7-3, with a tentative D call TRBD2 (6 bases). CDR1 is SGHTA and CDR2 is FQGTGA in the germline V gene. V lost 5 bases and J lost 7, with 11 bases in between. The CDR3 spans 13 residues. DNA of the CDR3: TGTGCCAGCAGCGTGCGGGGCGTCGGGGAGCTGTTTTTT. This sequence encodes CASSVRGVGELFF.

This clone was seen a few times. This chain connects TRBV15 to TRBJ2-7; D is uncertain. Trimming left V 2 bases short and J 1 base short, with 3 bases between. Germline lookup yields CDR1 LNHNV and CDR2 YYDKDF (reference sequence). This CDR3 region has 12 residues. The CDR3 protein is CATSRTSYEQYF. CDR3 bases: TGTGCCACCAGCAGAACATCCTACGAGCAGTACTTC. The variable domain in full, with the rest retrieved from reference TRBV15 and TRBJ2-7, is DAMVIQNPRYQVTQFGKPVTLSCSQTLNHNVMYWYQQKSSQAPKLLFHYYDKDFNNEADTPDNFQSRRPNTSFCFLDIRSPGLGDTAMYLCATSRTSYEQYFGPGTRLTVT.

The chain carries TRBV6-5 and TRBJ2-7; D remains unclear. V was trimmed by 4 bases and J by 1 base, leaving 11 bases between them. The CDR3 has 14 residues. In germline, CDR1 is MNHEY, CDR2 SVGAGI. This CDR3 reads CASSSPTRSYEQYF. The CDR3 DNA is TGTGCCAGCAGTTCCCCGACGAGGTCCTACGAGCAGTACTTC.

Written as DNA, the CDR3 is TGCAGCGTTGATGGGGGACTAGCGAGGGCGGAGACCCAGTACTTC. Encoded protein: CSVDGGLARAETQYF. This sequence joins TRBV29-1 and TRBJ2-5; 10 nucleotides align to TRBD2. In germline, CDR1 is SQVTM, CDR2 ANQGSEA. V was pared by 3 bases and J by 5 bases, with 9 bases of the junction left unmatched. The CDR3 is 15 amino acids.

The chain employs TRBV19 and TRBJ1-1; TRBD1 is a possible D gene (6 bases). Trimming stripped 7 bases from V and 4 bases from J, with 16 bases between. Looked up from germline, CDR1 is LNHDA and CDR2 is SQIVND (reference sequence). The CDR3 extends over 14 amino acids. CDR3 DNA sequence: TGTGCCAGTATGGGGGCAGTGGTCGTCACTGAAGCTTTCTTT. Translating gives CASMGAVVVTEAFF.

CDR3 region: CASSPEGGLNTGELFF. In DNA form, the CDR3 reads TGTGCCAGCAGCCCGGAAGGAGGGCTGAACACCGGGGAGCTGTTTTTT. V gene TRBV5-4 combines with J gene TRBJ2-2; perhaps TRBD2 as D (6 bases). There are 16 residues in the CDR3. Per germline, CDR1 SGHNT and CDR2 YYREEE (reference sequence). Trimming removed 4 bases from V and 1 base from J, with 14 bases in between. Filled out from reference TRBV5-4 and TRBJ2-2, the complete variable domain reads ETGVTQSPTHLIKTRGQQVTLRCSSQSGHNTVSWYQQALGQGPQFIFQYYREEENGRGNFPPRFSGLQFPNYSSELNVNALELDDSALYLCASSPEGGLNTGELFFGEGSRLTVL.

This chain links TRBV14 with TRBJ2-1; 11 bases align to TRBD2. V lost 2 bases, J lost 3 bases, and 3 bases stayed unmatched. This CDR3 is 16 amino acids long. The germline V gene has CDR1 SGHDN and CDR2 FVKESK. CDR3 region: CASSQRLAGLYNEQFF. In DNA, the CDR3 is TGTGCCAGCAGCCAAAGACTAGCGGGGCTCTACAATGAGCAGTTCTTC. Filled out from reference TRBV14 and TRBJ2-1, the complete variable domain reads EAGVTQFPSHSVIEKGQTVTLRCDPISGHDNLYWYRRVMGKEIKFLLHFVKESKQDESGMPNNRFLAERTGGTYSTLKVQPAELEDSGVYFCASSQRLAGLYNEQFFGPGTRLTVL.

J is TRBJ2-2 and V is TRBV7-2; D call uncertain. CDR1 is SGHTA and CDR2 is FQGNSA in the germline V gene. V was cut by 6 bases and J by 0 bases, with 11 bases left in between. The CDR3 extends over 15 amino acids. In DNA, the CDR3 is TGTGCCAGCAGTTTCAGGTGGGCGAACACCGGGGAGCTGTTTTTT. This encodes CASSFRWANTGELFF.

This sequence joins TRBV28 and TRBJ2-5; TRBD1 agrees at 9 bases. CDR1 MDHEN and CDR2 SYDVKM come from the germline V gene. The length of the CDR3 is 15 residues. Germline trimming cut 1 base from V and 4 bases from J; bases unmatched to any gene: 4. The CDR3 nucleotides are TGTGCCAGCAGTTTATCCCCGGGACAGGGAGAGACCCAGTACTTC. It is translated as CASSLSPGQGETQYF.

The rearrangement joins TRBV24-1 to TRBJ2-3; TRBD1 is a possible D gene (6 bases). The CDR3 contains 17 residues. In germline, CDR1 is KGHDR, CDR2 SFDVKD. Deletions cut 1 base from V and 4 bases from J, with 17 bases between. CDR3 protein: CATSDLKGDRGADTQYF. CDR3 coding DNA: TGTGCCACCAGTGATTTAAAGGGGGACCGGGGTGCAGATACGCAGTATTTT.

The rearrangement links TRBV10-3 to TRBJ2-7, with a weak D call TRBD2 (5 bases). Deletions cut 3 bases from V and 6 bases from J, with 15 bases between. The CDR3 totals 14 residues. Germline lookup yields CDR1 ENHRY and CDR2 SYGVKD. The chain's CDR3 is CAISEAGKTLEQYF. The CDR3 DNA sequence: TGTGCCATCAGTGAAGCCGGGAAGACCCTCGAGCAGTACTTC.

This chain joins TRBV15 and TRBJ1-2; D might be TRBD1 (5 bases). Trimming took off 0 bases at V and 8 bases at J, with 16 bases between the two ends. The germline CDR1 and CDR2 sequences are LNHNV and YYDKDF (reference sequence). The CDR3 covers 15 residues. The CDR3 loop is CATSREEGGDDGYTF. The CDR3 DNA reads as TGTGCCACCAGCAGAGAGGAAGGAGGGGATGACGGCTACACCTTC.

This clone was picked up one time. The genes are TRBV6-5 and TRBJ1-4, with 8 positions matching TRBD1. Germline CDR1 and CDR2: MNHEY and SVGAGI. The CDR3 has 15 amino acids. V trimming: 8 bases; J trimming: 7 bases; junction bases outside the gene matches: 12. The CDR3 protein is CASRDPGQVSEKLFF. The CDR3 coding sequence is TGTGCCAGCCGAGACCCGGGACAGGTATCTGAAAAACTGTTTTTT.

The rearrangement uses TRBV5-4 and TRBJ1-4, with 8 bases fitting TRBD1. V trimming: 4 bases; J trimming: 3 bases; junction bases outside the gene matches: 8. This CDR3 contains 16 residues. The germline V gene encodes CDR1 SGHNT and CDR2 YYREEE (reference sequence). The CDR3 nucleotides are TGTGCCAGCAGCGGCGAATCAGGGGGCTCTAATGAAAAACTGTTTTTT. This translates into CASSGESGGSNEKLFF.

The sample holds one count of this clone. The chain has TRBV14 and TRBJ1-5; the D gene is possibly TRBD1 (5 bases). Germline CDR1 reads SGHDN; CDR2 reads FVKESK. The CDR3 extends over 14 amino acids. V was pared by 2 bases and J by 4 bases, with 9 bases between. CDR3 DNA sequence: TGTGCCAGCAGCCAACAGGGTTGGAATCAGCCCCAGCATTTT. Its protein product is CASSQQGWNQPQHF.

V is TRBV3-1 (or the pseudogene TRBV3-2) and J is TRBJ1-6, with D perhaps TRBD1 (5 bases). V lost 6 bases and J 7 bases, leaving 13 bases between the germline ends. Per the germline V gene, CDR1 is LGHDT and CDR2 is YNNKEL (reference sequence). This CDR3 has 14 residues. The chain's CDR3 is CASRPRDRNSPLHF. In DNA form, the CDR3 reads TGTGCCAGCAGACCCAGGGATCGGAATTCACCCCTCCACTTT.

This clone occurred once. The CDR3 region has the DNA TGTGCCAGCACGGATGGAGGGATTGACGAGCAGTACTTC. Its translation: CASTDGGIDEQYF. V usage is TRBV25-1 and J usage is TRBJ2-7; possible D gene TRBD2, 6 bases. The V and J ends lost 7 bases and 5 bases respectively, with 15 bases between them. The germline CDR1 and CDR2 sequences are MGHDK and SYGVNS. The CDR3 runs to 13 residues.

The rearrangement joins TRBV7-2 to TRBJ2-2; 8 bases are a match to TRBD2. The V and J ends lost 5 bases and 6 bases, in that order; junction bases with no gene match: 2. CDR1 is SGHTA, CDR2 FQGNSA, per germline. CDR3 length: 13 amino acids. The CDR3 protein is CASSLGLAGELFF. DNA of the CDR3: TGTGCCAGCAGCCTGGGACTAGCCGGGGAGCTGTTTTTT.

The rearrangement uses TRBV6-5 and TRBJ2-5; 7 nucleotides line up with TRBD1. Germline V gives CDR1 MNHEY, CDR2 SVGAGI. The J segment lost 6 bases and the V segment lost 6 bases, leaving 13 bases of the junction unmatched. The CDR3 has 15 amino acids. The chain's CDR3 is CASRPRDRAAKTQYF. The DNA of the CDR3 is TGTGCCAGCAGACCGCGTGACAGGGCGGCGAAGACCCAGTACTTC.

V gene TRBV6-5 combines with J gene TRBJ2-1, with 12 bases lining up with TRBD1. The germline CDR1 and CDR2 sequences are MNHEY and SVGAGI. J was trimmed by 5 bases and V by 8 bases; bases with no gene match: 4. This CDR3 is built from 14 residues. CDR3 nucleotides: TGTGCCAGCTTCCGGGACAGGGGGCACAATGAGCAGTTCTTC. Translation: CASFRDRGHNEQFF.

The chain links TRBV18 to TRBJ2-5, with D possibly matching TRBD1 (5 bases). The CDR3 covers 14 residues. Germline CDR1 and CDR2: KGHSH and LQKENI. Trimming took off 2 bases at V and 5 bases at J, with 12 bases between the two ends. The CDR3 is CASSPKTGSETQYF. CDR3 nucleotide sequence: TGTGCCAGCTCACCAAAAACAGGAAGCGAGACCCAGTACTTC.

The genes are TRBV6-2 or TRBV6-3 and TRBJ2-2; D ambiguous. V lost 0 bases, J lost 7 bases, and 12 bases lay in between. CDR3 length: 15 residues. The germline gives CDR1 MNHEY, CDR2 SVGEGT. In DNA form, the CDR3 reads TGTGCCAGCAGTTACTCGGATCAGGTCGGCGGGGAGCTGTTTTTT. It encodes CASSYSDQVGGELFF.

The chain combines TRBV7-9 with TRBJ1-3; D is perhaps TRBD1 (6 bases). CDR1 is SEHNR, CDR2 FQNEAQ, per germline (reference sequence). The CDR3 is made up of 16 amino acids. Trimming took 4 bases from V and 0 from J, leaving 13 bases between them. CDR3 residues: CASSSAGVRSGNTIYF. The CDR3 region has the DNA TGTGCCAGCAGCTCGGCAGGGGTGCGCTCTGGAAACACCATATATTTT.